The clone carrying this T cell receptor (beta chain) has only one observation. Its specificity is unknown. TCRdb keeps only in-frame clones here, not all; method: immunoSEQ multiplex PCR. Of 90,000 to 110,000 clones listed, approximately 85% were seen once; the top ten hold roughly 13%. The data originate from a study of T cell responses to AZD1222 COVID-19 vaccine. The study's findings and limits: Per reports, nearly half of all spike-specific TCRs target regions that are unmutated in variants.

V shed 5 bases and J shed 5 bases, with 6 bases lying between them. The V gene's germline CDR1 is SQVTM and CDR2 ANQGSEA. There are 11 residues in the CDR3. The clonotype was recovered from an adult in good health. The starting material was peripheral blood, obtained on day 0 of MenACWY control vaccination. The V and J genes are TRBV29-1 and TRBJ2-2; D is undetermined. In nucleotides, the CDR3 is TGCAGCGTTCGGGTAACCGGGGAGCTGTTTTTT. Amino acids: CSVRVTGELFF.